Sequencing of this T cell receptor (beta chain) was carried out in a study of T-cell memory formation after mild COVID-19. The CDR3 spans 15 residues. The germline gives CDR1 MNHEY, CDR2 SVGEGT. Trimming removed 2 bases from V and 7 bases from J, with 12 bases in between. MiXCR, applied by TCRdb to the 5' RACE reads, yields one record per CDR3 protein. The profile covers around 310,000 distinct CDR3 sequences, with approximately 15% appearing a single time and about a fifth taken by the ten largest. This clonotype was seen a few times. The chain carries TRBV6-2 or TRBV6-3 and TRBJ1-6, with D tentatively TRBD1 (5 bases). Sample: PBMCs or a T cell subset sorted from them (not recorded which). This clonotype was sampled from a man between 18 and 35 years old who had mild COVID-19 (a few samples of this study predate the infection). Cell type and time point are not known. The CDR3 DNA sequence: TGTGCCAGCAGTTACACCGGGGCCATAAATTCACCCCTCCACTTT. Protein sequence: CASSYTGAINSPLHF.